A single sample is the source of the 26 T cell receptor beta chains below, sequenced in a study of technical replicates of blood from several donors. The repertoire was sequenced with immunoSEQ multiplex PCR; TCRdb's copy has only in-frame clones and lacks some. Here the sample spans fewer than 100,000 clones, 95% to 98% being singletons. The sequenced material came from T cells isolated from PBMCs. The receptors originated from a human donor in good health.

CDR3 in DNA: TGTGCCAGCAGCTTAGGCCTGACTAGCGGGGGCGGGGAGCAGTTCTTC. This encodes CASSLGLTSGGGEQFF. The chain combines TRBV13 with TRBJ2-1; 12 bases agree with TRBD2. Germline lookup yields CDR1 PRHDT and CDR2 FYEKMQ (reference sequence). The CDR3 totals 16 residues. V shed 0 bases and J 10 bases; nucleotides not matched to a gene: 7.

V and J are TRBV19 and TRBJ2-2, with D possibly being TRBD1 (5 bases). The CDR3 is made up of 15 amino acids. In germline, CDR1 is LNHDA, CDR2 SQIVND (reference sequence). V shed 5 bases and J shed 7 bases, with 17 bases lying between them. CDR3 residues: CASSGLVGASGELFF. CDR3 DNA: TGTGCCAGTAGTGGCTTGGTAGGGGCGAGCGGGGAGCTGTTTTTT.

This chain joins TRBV2 and TRBJ2-1, with TRBD1 matching over 10 bases. The CDR3 is made up of 15 amino acids. V dropped 5 bases and J dropped 3; count of bases not matched to a gene: 4. Looked up from germline, CDR1 is SNHLY and CDR2 is FYNNEI. CDR3 nucleotide sequence: TGTGCCAGCAGTTCCGGGACAGGGGTCTACAATGAGCAGTTCTTC. This encodes CASSSGTGVYNEQFF.

The chain joins TRBV10-2 to TRBJ1-1; TRBD1 is a possible D gene (6 bases). V lost 4 bases and J lost 7, with 10 bases in between. This CDR3 has 12 residues. The germline gives CDR1 WSHSY, CDR2 SAAADI. CDR3 region: CASSVGGGEAFF. As DNA, the CDR3 is TGCGCCAGCAGTGTAGGGGGGGGTGAAGCTTTCTTT.

CDR3 bases: TGTGCCAGTAGTATAACAGGGGGCGAATCCTACGAGCAGTACTTC. Protein: CASSITGGESYEQYF. The genes are TRBV19 and TRBJ2-7; 9 bases agree with TRBD1. The germline gives CDR1 LNHDA, CDR2 SQIVND (reference sequence). CDR3 length: 15 amino acids. The V gene end was trimmed by 2 bases and the J gene end by 1 base; junction bases not matched to a gene: 3.

The rearrangement uses TRBV30 and TRBJ2-3; 11 nucleotides match TRBD1. The CDR3 length is 14 residues. Germline V CDR1 and CDR2: GTSNPN, SVGIG (reference sequence). V lost 0 bases and J lost 5; bases outside the gene matches: 1. The CDR3 DNA reads as TGTGCCTGGAGTGTGGGACAGGGGGGAGATACGCAGTATTTT. Its protein is CAWSVGQGGDTQYF.

The V gene is TRBV5-1, the J gene TRBJ1-4; D is unresolved. Per the germline V gene, CDR1 is SGHRS and CDR2 is YFSETQ. V lost 4 bases to trimming and J lost 12 bases, with 13 bases between them. The CDR3 covers 12 residues. The CDR3 DNA sequence: TGCGCCAGCAGCGTGCGGGGTTTTGAACTGTTTTTT. It is translated as CASSVRGFELFF.

The CDR3 here is CAWDSEDTQYF. For the CDR3, the DNA is TGTGCCTGGGACTCCGAAGATACGCAGTATTTT. This chain uses TRBV30 with TRBJ2-3, with D unresolved. The germline gives CDR1 GTSNPN, CDR2 SVGIG (reference sequence). The CDR3 is 11 residues long. Trimming removed 5 bases from V and 5 bases from J, with 8 bases in between.

This CDR3 is CSVDTRGNEQFF. The CDR3 DNA reads TGCAGCGTTGATACCCGGGGCAATGAGCAGTTCTTC. This rearrangement joins TRBV29-1 to TRBJ2-1, with D possibly matching TRBD2 (5 bases). Trimming took 3 bases from V and 6 from J, leaving 9 bases between them. The CDR3 has 12 amino acids. The germline gives CDR1 SQVTM, CDR2 ANQGSEA.

The CDR3 region is CASGTASNNQPQHF. The DNA of the CDR3 is TGTGCCAGCGGGACAGCTTCCAACAATCAGCCCCAGCATTTT. The chain couples TRBV2 to TRBJ1-5; TRBD1 matches 7 bases. The CDR3 length is 14 residues. V was pared by 8 bases and J by 3 bases, with 7 bases of the junction left unmatched. The germline CDR1 and CDR2 sequences are SNHLY and FYNNEI.

The chain recombines TRBV9 with TRBJ2-7, with TRBD1 identical over 9 bases. Germline CDR1 is SGDLS and CDR2 is YYNGEE. The CDR3 consists of 14 residues. J gave up 6 bases and V 3 bases, and 7 bases lay outside the gene matches. CDR3 amino acids: CASSAGTGTFEQYF. CDR3 DNA: TGTGCCAGCAGCGCCGGGACAGGGACTTTCGAGCAGTACTTC.

J is TRBJ1-4 and V is TRBV4-1; D possibly corresponds to TRBD1 (6 bases). In germline, CDR1 is MGHRA, CDR2 YSYEKL. This CDR3 is 17 amino acids long. V was trimmed by 4 bases and J by 1 base, leaving 16 bases between them. CDR3 sequence reads: CASSRTRQELTNEKLFF. CDR3 nucleotides: TGCGCCAGCAGCCGGACTAGACAGGAGCTAACTAATGAAAAACTGTTTTTT.

The chain uses TRBV5-1 and TRBJ2-7, with D possibly TRBD2 on 6 matching bases. The V gene lost 7 bases and the J gene lost 3 bases, with 20 bases spanning the gap. CDR1 SGHRS and CDR2 YFSETQ come from the germline V gene. CDR3 size: 15 residues. The CDR3 region is CASFVPRETSYEQYF. The CDR3 coding sequence is TGCGCCAGCTTCGTCCCCCGAGAGACTAGCTACGAGCAGTACTTC.

The gene calls are TRBV2 and TRBJ2-7, with a weak D call TRBD2 (6 bases). The V end lost 7 bases, the J end lost 2 bases, and 15 bases lay between the germline ends. This CDR3 region has 14 residues. Germline CDR1 is SNHLY and CDR2 is FYNNEI. CDR3 amino acids: CASTPPGLPYEQYF. DNA of the CDR3: TGTGCCAGCACTCCGCCGGGACTTCCCTACGAGCAGTACTTC.

J is TRBJ1-4 and V is TRBV18; TRBD1 might be the D (5 bases). Germline V gives CDR1 KGHSH, CDR2 LQKENI. CDR3 length: 15 residues. V lost 0 bases and J 5 bases, leaving 10 bases between the germline ends. The CDR3 DNA reads as TGTGCCAGCTCACCACCTTATGGGGCGAATGAAAAACTGTTTTTT. Translating gives CASSPPYGANEKLFF. The full variable domain, in which reference TRBV18 and TRBJ1-4 provide the parts outside the CDR3, is NAGVMQNPRHLVRRRGQEARLRCSPMKGHSHVYWYRQLPEEGLKFMVYLQKENIIDESGMPKERFSAEFPKEGPSILRIQQVVRGDSAAYFCASSPPYGANEKLFFGSGTQLSVL.

CDR3 amino acids: CASSRGAGTDTQYF. The CDR3 nucleotides are TGTGCCAGCAGTCGGGGAGCAGGCACAGATACGCAGTATTTT. This sequence joins TRBV27 and TRBJ2-3, with a tentative D call TRBD2 (5 bases). V gave up 5 bases and J gave up 1 base, with 10 bases separating them. The CDR3 spans 14 residues. The germline V gene has CDR1 MNHEY and CDR2 SMNVEV (reference sequence).

This chain uses TRBV28 with TRBJ1-2; the D is unclear. The CDR3 covers 14 residues. Per germline, CDR1 MDHEN and CDR2 SYDVKM. The germline V and J ends were trimmed by 3 bases and 0 bases, with 8 bases remaining between them. CDR3 DNA: TGTGCCAGCAGTTTTCCCGGGACTAACTATGGCTACACCTTC. Translation: CASSFPGTNYGYTF.

The V gene is TRBV5-1, the J gene TRBJ2-1; D might be TRBD1 (5 bases). Trimming cost V 0 bases and J 5 bases, with 12 bases left between them. The germline CDR1 and CDR2 sequences are SGHRS and YFSETQ. The CDR3 contains 15 residues. This CDR3 reads CASSLVAGPDNEQFF. In DNA form, the CDR3 reads TGCGCCAGCAGCTTGGTCGCAGGGCCCGACAATGAGCAGTTCTTC.

The V call is TRBV4-3, the J call TRBJ2-7; tentative D call: TRBD2 (6 bases). V dropped 2 bases and J dropped 4 bases, with 18 bases sitting between them. Looked up from germline, CDR1 is LGHNA and CDR2 is YSLEER. The CDR3 is made up of 16 amino acids. CDR3 nucleotides: TGCGCCAGCAGCCAAACCACTAGCCCTCTTCAATACGAGCAGTACTTC. Its translation: CASSQTTSPLQYEQYF.

The chain links TRBV28 to TRBJ2-1, with TRBD2 matching 8 bases. The V segment lost 5 bases and the J segment 5 bases; nucleotides outside the gene matches: 8. CDR3 length: 15 residues. Germline loops: CDR1 MDHEN, CDR2 SYDVKM. The CDR3: CASSTPGGPNNEQFF. The CDR3 DNA sequence: TGTGCCAGCAGTACGCCGGGAGGGCCTAACAATGAGCAGTTCTTC.

This chain connects TRBV5-8 to TRBJ2-3; TRBD1 matches at 7 bases. Trimming cost V 3 bases and J 5 bases; bases outside gene matches: 6. CDR3 size: 14 residues. Germline V gene sequence: CDR1 SGHTS, CDR2 YDEGEE. The CDR3 protein is CASSSTGTEDTQYF. For the CDR3, the DNA is TGTGCCAGCAGCTCCACCGGGACAGAAGATACGCAGTATTTT. The whole variable domain, remainder taken from reference TRBV5-8 and TRBJ2-3, is EAGVTQSPTHLIKTRGQQATLRCSPISGHTSVYWYQQALGLGLQFLLWYDEGEERNRGNFPPRFSGRQFPNYSSELNVNALELEDSALYLCASSSTGTEDTQYFGPGTRLTVL.

This chain connects TRBV2 to TRBJ1-5; D ambiguous. CDR3 length: 15 amino acids. Germline assignment: CDR1 SNHLY and CDR2 FYNNEI. Trimming pared 2 bases from V and 2 bases from J, leaving 10 bases between. The CDR3 here is CASSEIRQGNQPQHF. The CDR3 coding sequence is TGTGCCAGCAGTGAAATCAGGCAGGGCAATCAGCCCCAGCATTTT.

The rearrangement links TRBV9 to TRBJ2-7; 7 bases fit TRBD1. CDR1 SGDLS and CDR2 YYNGEE come from the germline V gene. The CDR3 is 14 residues long. V lost 2 bases to trimming and J lost 2 bases; unmatched junction nucleotides: 4. The CDR3 reads CASSVEGTAYEQYF. The CDR3 nucleotides read TGTGCCAGCAGCGTGGAAGGGACAGCCTACGAGCAGTACTTC.

This clone was found once. This sequence joins TRBV7-8 and TRBJ1-3, with a possible D match to TRBD1 (5 bases). Germline lookup yields CDR1 SGHVS and CDR2 FQNEAQ. Trimming took 1 base from V and 2 from J, leaving 6 bases between them. CDR3 size: 14 residues. The CDR3 region has the DNA TGTGCCAGCAGCTTAGGGGGGGCTGGAAACACCATATATTTT. Encoded protein: CASSLGGAGNTIYF.

Only one count was recorded for this clone. The chain has TRBV5-4 and TRBJ1-4, with 7 bases lining up with TRBD1. J lost 2 bases, V lost 4 bases, and 8 bases had no gene match. Per germline, CDR1 SGHNT and CDR2 YYREEE (reference sequence). This CDR3 comprises 16 residues. The CDR3: CASSNNPGQTNEKLFF. The CDR3 DNA sequence: TGTGCCAGCAGCAACAACCCGGGACAGACTAATGAAAAACTGTTTTTT.

V gene TRBV7-2 combines with J gene TRBJ2-5, with a possible D match to TRBD2 (6 bases). Deletions cut 1 base from V and 5 bases from J, with 11 bases between. The germline V gene has CDR1 SGHTA and CDR2 FQGNSA. The CDR3 length is 14 residues. CDR3 sequence (DNA): TGTGCCAGCAGCTTAGAAAAGGGGAGGGAGACCCAGTACTTC. It yields the protein CASSLEKGRETQYF.